These 8 T cell receptor beta chains were sequenced from one sample in a study of long-term antiretroviral therapy in people with HIV (dated by TCRdb to 2021 to 2024). Sequencing of the TRB variable region was done with the immunoSEQ hsTCRB v3.0 assay at survey level resolution. TCRdb took this table from immuneACCESS and kept in-frame rearrangements with V and J called. Such tables lack part of the clones; where checked against another copy, unresolved V genes explain under half of the gap, and the rest is unexplained. The sample table shows 15,000 to 25,000 clones, and 90% are seen once. Of the sample, over 7.5% is held by the ten largest clones. Sequences were derived from unsorted PBMCs, sampled approximately 4.4 years before starting antiretroviral therapy. Receptors originate from a woman between 25 and 40 years old with HIV.

This clone is a singleton in its sample. The V and J genes are TRBV6-1 and TRBJ1-2, with 7 nucleotides matching TRBD1. CDR1 is MNHNS and CDR2 is SASEGT in the germline V gene. The CDR3 length is 15 residues. V lost 6 bases and J lost 2; bases outside the gene matches: 9. The CDR3, as DNA: TGTGCCAGCAGGGGAGACTCGACAGGGAACTATGGCTACACCTTC. Its protein is CASRGDSTGNYGYTF.

V is TRBV5-1 and J is TRBJ2-7; 9 nucleotides match TRBD1. Germline loops: CDR1 SGHRS, CDR2 YFSETQ. The J segment lost 5 bases and the V segment lost 3 bases, leaving 12 bases of the junction unmatched. The CDR3 covers 16 residues. The CDR3 DNA sequence: TGCGCCAGCAGCTGGGGGCCGGGACAGGGTAGCGACGAGCAGTACTTC. This codes for CASSWGPGQGSDEQYF.

The chain couples TRBV6-6 to TRBJ2-7, with TRBD1 as a possible D gene (6 bases). The CDR3 runs 14 residues. V was shortened by 2 bases and J by 5 bases, with 13 bases between the two germline ends. Germline CDR1 is MNHNY and CDR2 is SVGAGI (reference sequence). CDR3 residues: CASSYADSPNEQYF. In nucleotides, the CDR3 is TGTGCCAGCAGTTACGCGGACAGTCCTAACGAGCAGTACTTC.

The chain is built from TRBV5-6 and TRBJ1-6, with unresolved D. CDR1 and CDR2 (germline): SGHDT, YYEEEE. V dropped 4 bases and J dropped 3 bases, with 17 bases sitting between them. This CDR3 spans 17 amino acids. The chain's CDR3 is CASSRGQHTVYNSPLHF. The CDR3, as DNA: TGTGCCAGCAGCCGTGGCCAACACACAGTCTATAATTCACCCCTCCACTTT.

The J gene is TRBJ2-5, the V gene TRBV11-3, with D unresolved. The CDR3 extends over 11 amino acids. The V end lost 7 bases, the J end lost 2 bases, and 5 bases lay between the germline ends. Germline-derived CDR1 and CDR2 are SGHNT and YENEEA. The CDR3 loop is CASIRQETQYF. CDR3 sequence (DNA): TGTGCCAGCATCCGACAAGAGACCCAGTACTTC.

The CDR3 bases are TGTGCCAGCAGCTTAGTGAAGCGGACAGGGCCGAAGCAGTACTTC. This codes for CASSLVKRTGPKQYF. This rearrangement joins TRBV11-2 to TRBJ2-7; 8 bases are shared with TRBD1. Germline-derived CDR1 and CDR2 are SGHAT and FQNNGV. V dropped 1 base and J dropped 8; count of bases not matched to a gene: 10. This CDR3 spans 15 amino acids. Full variable domain (rest looked up from reference TRBV11-2 and TRBJ2-7): EAGVAQSPRYKIIEKRQSVAFWCNPISGHATLYWYQQILGQGPKLLIQFQNNGVVDDSQLPKDRFSAERLKGVDSTLKIQPAKLEDSAVYLCASSLVKRTGPKQYFGPGTRLTVT.

The J gene is TRBJ2-3, the V gene TRBV5-8, with a tentative D call TRBD1 (6 bases). The length of the CDR3 is 20 residues. The germline V gene has CDR1 SGHTS and CDR2 YDEGEE. Trimming cost V 1 base and J 7 bases, with 31 bases left between them. In nucleotides, the CDR3 is TGTGCCAGCAGCTTGCCCCCTAATTCTTTAACAGGGAGTGGAATACATACGCAGTATTTT. Residues: CASSLPPNSLTGSGIHTQYF.

This chain connects TRBV7-2 to TRBJ1-6, with a weak D call TRBD1 (5 bases). The CDR3 extends over 17 amino acids. Germline V gene lookup returns CDR1 SGHTA and CDR2 FQGNSA. The ends were cut back, 4 bases at V and 5 bases at J, with 18 bases in the middle. The CDR3 bases are TGTGCCAGCAGCTCGAAGGGGAGGGGCCCTAATAATTCACCCCTCCACTTT. It specifies CASSSKGRGPNNSPLHF.